The sequence of this T cell receptor (beta chain) was determined in a study of T cell responses to AZD1222 COVID-19 vaccine. Across the study: Pooling was applied to second doses at about 4 or about 12 weeks. Findings of the study overall: Repertoire sampling was restricted to post-peak T cell response timepoints.

With respect to this clone: The antigen is not known.

The assay was immunoSEQ multiplex PCR, and TCRdb's table has in-frame clones only and misses some. This sample yields 80,000 to 100,000 clones, of which over 75% are seen a single time; about 14% belongs to the top ten. The CDR3 totals 9 residues. The V and J ends lost 6 bases and 13 bases, in that order; junction bases with no gene match: 3. The germline CDR1 and CDR2 sequences are DFQATT and SNEGSKA (reference sequence). The source is an adult in good health. The sequences come from peripheral blood, collected on day 0 of AZD1222 vaccination. The chain couples TRBV20-1 to TRBJ2-7, with 10 nucleotides matching TRBD1. CDR3 nucleotides: TGCAGTGCCGGACAGGGGGGTTACTTC. Its protein product is CSAGQGGYF.